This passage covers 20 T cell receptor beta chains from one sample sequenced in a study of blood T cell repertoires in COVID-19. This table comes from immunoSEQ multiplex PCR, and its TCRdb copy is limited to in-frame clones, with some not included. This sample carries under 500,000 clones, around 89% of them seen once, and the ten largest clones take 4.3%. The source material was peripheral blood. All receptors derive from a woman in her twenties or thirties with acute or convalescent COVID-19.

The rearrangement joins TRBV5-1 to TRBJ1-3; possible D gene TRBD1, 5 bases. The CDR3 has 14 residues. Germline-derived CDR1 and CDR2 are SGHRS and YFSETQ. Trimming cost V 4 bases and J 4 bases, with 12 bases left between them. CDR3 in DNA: TGCGCCAGCAGCGTCCAGGGTACAGGAAACACCATATATTTT. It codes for CASSVQGTGNTIYF. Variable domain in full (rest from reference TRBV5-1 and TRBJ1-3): KAGVTQTPRYLIKTRGQQVTLSCSPISGHRSVSWYQQTPGQGLQFLFEYFSETQRNKGNFPGRFSGRQFSNSRSEMNVSTLELGDSALYLCASSVQGTGNTIYFGEGSWLTVV.

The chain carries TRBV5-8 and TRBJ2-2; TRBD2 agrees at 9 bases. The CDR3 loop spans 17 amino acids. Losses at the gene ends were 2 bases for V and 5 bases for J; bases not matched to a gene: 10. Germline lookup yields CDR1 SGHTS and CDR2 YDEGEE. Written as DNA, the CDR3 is TGTGCCAGCAGCTTTTTACTGCTAGCGGGAATGACCGGGGAGCTGTTTTTT. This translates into CASSFLLLAGMTGELFF.

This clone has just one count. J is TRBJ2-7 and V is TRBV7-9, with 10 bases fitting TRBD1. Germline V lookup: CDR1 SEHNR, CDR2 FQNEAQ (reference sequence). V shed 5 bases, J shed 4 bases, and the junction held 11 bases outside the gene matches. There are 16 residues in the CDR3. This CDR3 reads CASSGTPGTGVYEQYF. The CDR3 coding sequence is TGTGCCAGCAGCGGAACCCCCGGGACAGGGGTTTACGAGCAGTACTTC.

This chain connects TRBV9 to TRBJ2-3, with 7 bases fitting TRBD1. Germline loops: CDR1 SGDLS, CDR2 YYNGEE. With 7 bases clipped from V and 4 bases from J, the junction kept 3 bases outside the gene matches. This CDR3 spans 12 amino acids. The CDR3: CASGQDSDTQYF. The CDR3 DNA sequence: TGTGCCAGCGGACAGGACTCAGATACGCAGTATTTT.

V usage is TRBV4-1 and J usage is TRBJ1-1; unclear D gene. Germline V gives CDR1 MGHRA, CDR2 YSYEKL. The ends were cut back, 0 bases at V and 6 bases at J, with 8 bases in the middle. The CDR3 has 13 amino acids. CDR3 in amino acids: CASSQDRSAEAFF. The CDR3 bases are TGCGCCAGCAGCCAAGATAGATCCGCTGAAGCTTTCTTT.

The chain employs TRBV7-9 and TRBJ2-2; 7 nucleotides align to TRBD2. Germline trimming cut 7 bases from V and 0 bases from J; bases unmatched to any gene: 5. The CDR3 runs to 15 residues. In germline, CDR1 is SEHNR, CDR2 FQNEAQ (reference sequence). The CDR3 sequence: CASTHGGSNTGELFF. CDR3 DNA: TGTGCCAGCACCCACGGGGGGTCGAACACCGGGGAGCTGTTTTTT.

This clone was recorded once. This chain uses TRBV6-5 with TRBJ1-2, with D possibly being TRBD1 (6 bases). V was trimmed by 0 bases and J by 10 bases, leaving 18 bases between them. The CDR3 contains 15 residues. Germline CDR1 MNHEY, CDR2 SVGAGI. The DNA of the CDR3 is TGTGCCAGCAGTTACTCCCTTCGACAGGAGGATATCTACACCTTC. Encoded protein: CASSYSLRQEDIYTF.

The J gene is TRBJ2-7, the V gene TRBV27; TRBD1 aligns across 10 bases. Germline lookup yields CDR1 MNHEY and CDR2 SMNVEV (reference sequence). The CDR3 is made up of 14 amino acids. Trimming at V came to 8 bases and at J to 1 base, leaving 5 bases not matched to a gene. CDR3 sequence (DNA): TGTGCCAGCGGCCGGGACAGGGGATCCTACGAGCAGTACTTC. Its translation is CASGRDRGSYEQYF.

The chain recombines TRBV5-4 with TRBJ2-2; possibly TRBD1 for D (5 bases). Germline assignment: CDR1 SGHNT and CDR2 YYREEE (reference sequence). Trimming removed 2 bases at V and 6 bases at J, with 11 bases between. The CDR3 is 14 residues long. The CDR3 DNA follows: TGTGCCAGCAGCTTTCAGGGTGGGGCCGGGGAGCTGTTTTTT. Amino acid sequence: CASSFQGGAGELFF.

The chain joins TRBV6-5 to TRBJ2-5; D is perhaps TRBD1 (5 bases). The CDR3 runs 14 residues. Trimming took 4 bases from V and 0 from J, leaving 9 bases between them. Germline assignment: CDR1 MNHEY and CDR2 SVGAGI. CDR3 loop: CASSLGHHQETQYF. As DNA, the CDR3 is TGTGCCAGCAGTTTAGGACACCACCAAGAGACCCAGTACTTC.

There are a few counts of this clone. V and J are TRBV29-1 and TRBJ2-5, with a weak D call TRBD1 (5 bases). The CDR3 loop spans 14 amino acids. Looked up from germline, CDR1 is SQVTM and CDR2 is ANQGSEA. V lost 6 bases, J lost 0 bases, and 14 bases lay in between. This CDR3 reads CSVPGGADQETQYF. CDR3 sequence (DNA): TGCAGCGTCCCGGGTGGGGCGGACCAAGAGACCCAGTACTTC.

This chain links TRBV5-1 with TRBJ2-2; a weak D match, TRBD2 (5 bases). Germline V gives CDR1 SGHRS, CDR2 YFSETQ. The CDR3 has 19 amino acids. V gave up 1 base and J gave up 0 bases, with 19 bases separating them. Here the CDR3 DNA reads TGCGCCAGCAGCTTGTTAGCGATCAACTATTTAGCGAACACCGGGGAGCTGTTTTTT. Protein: CASSLLAINYLANTGELFF.

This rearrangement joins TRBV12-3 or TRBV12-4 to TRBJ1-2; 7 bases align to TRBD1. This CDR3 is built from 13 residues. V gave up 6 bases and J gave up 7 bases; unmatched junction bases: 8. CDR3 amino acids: CASSQGGGIGYTF. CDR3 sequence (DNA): TGTGCCAGCAGCCAGGGGGGTGGGATTGGCTACACCTTC.

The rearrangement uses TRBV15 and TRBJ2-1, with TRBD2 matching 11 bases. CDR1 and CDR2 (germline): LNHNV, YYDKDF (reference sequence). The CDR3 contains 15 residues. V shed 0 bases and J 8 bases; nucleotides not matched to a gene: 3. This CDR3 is CATSRELAGAYEQFF. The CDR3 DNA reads TGTGCCACCAGCAGAGAACTAGCGGGGGCTTATGAGCAGTTCTTC.

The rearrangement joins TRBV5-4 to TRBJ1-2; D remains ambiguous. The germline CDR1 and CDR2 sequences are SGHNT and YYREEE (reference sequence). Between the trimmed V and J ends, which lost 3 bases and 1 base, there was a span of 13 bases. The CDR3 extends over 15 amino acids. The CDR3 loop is CASSWGAGNNYGYTF. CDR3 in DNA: TGTGCCAGCAGCTGGGGTGCGGGGAATAACTATGGCTACACCTTC.

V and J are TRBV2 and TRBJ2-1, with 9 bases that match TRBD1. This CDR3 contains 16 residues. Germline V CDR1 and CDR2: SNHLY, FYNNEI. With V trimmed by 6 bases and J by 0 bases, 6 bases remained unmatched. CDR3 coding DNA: TGTGCCAGCAGCTCACAGGGGGCGATCTCCTACAATGAGCAGTTCTTC. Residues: CASSSQGAISYNEQFF. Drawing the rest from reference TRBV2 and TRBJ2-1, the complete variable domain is EPEVTQTPSHQVTQMGQEVILRCVPISNHLYFYWYRQILGQKVEFLVSFYNNEISEKSEIFDDQFSVERPDGSNFTLKIRSTKLEDSAMYFCASSSQGAISYNEQFFGPGTRLTVL.

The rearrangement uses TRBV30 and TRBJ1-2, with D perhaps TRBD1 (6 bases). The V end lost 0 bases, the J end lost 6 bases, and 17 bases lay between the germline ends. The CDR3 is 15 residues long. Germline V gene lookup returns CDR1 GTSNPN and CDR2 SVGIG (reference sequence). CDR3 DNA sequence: TGTGCCTGGAGTGTAGGGGCGACAGGCATGAATGGCTACACCTTC. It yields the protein CAWSVGATGMNGYTF.

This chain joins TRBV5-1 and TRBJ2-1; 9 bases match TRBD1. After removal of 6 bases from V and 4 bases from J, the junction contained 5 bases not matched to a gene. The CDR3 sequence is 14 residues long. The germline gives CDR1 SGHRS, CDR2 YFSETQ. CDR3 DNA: TGCGCCAGCACCCGGGACAGGGAATACAATGAGCAGTTCTTC. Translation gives CASTRDREYNEQFF.

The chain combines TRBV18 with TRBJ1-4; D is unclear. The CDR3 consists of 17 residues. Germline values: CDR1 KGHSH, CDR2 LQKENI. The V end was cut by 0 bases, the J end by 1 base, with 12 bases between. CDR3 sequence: CASSPPRLTQTNEKLFF. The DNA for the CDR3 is TGTGCCAGCTCACCACCGAGACTGACCCAAACTAATGAAAAACTGTTTTTT. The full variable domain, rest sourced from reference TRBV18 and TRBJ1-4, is NAGVMQNPRHLVRRRGQEARLRCSPMKGHSHVYWYRQLPEEGLKFMVYLQKENIIDESGMPKERFSAEFPKEGPSILRIQQVVRGDSAAYFCASSPPRLTQTNEKLFFGSGTQLSVL.

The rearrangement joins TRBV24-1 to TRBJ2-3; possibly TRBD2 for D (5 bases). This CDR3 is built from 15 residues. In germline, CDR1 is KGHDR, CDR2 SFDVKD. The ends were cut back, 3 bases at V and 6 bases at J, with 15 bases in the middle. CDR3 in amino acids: CATSDAVPRRDTQYF. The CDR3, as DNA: TGTGCCACCAGTGATGCGGTCCCGAGGAGGGATACGCAGTATTTT.